These 8 T cell receptor beta chains share one sample of origin, sequenced in a study of patients and donors after allogeneic stem cell transplantation. From the RT-PCR reads, TCRdb called clonotypes with MiXCR, one entry per CDR3 protein. The sample yields fewer than 200,000 distinct CDR3 sequences, 30% seen once. The sample comprised blood, either unsorted or a sorted T cell fraction (not recorded which). These receptor sequences come from a human donor who was either an allogeneic HSCT recipient or a stem cell or donor lymphocyte infusion donor (not recorded which). It is not recorded whose cells these are; they may come from a transplant donor.

This clonotype was detected only a few times. V is TRBV12-3 or TRBV12-4 and J is TRBJ2-7; 10 bases line up with TRBD2. The V segment lost 5 bases and the J segment 6 bases; nucleotides outside the gene matches: 7. There are 14 residues in the CDR3. The CDR3 is CASSPTSGKTEQYF. CDR3 sequence (DNA): TGTGCCAGCAGTCCCACTAGCGGGAAGACCGAGCAGTACTTC.

This clonotype was detected a few times. The chain carries TRBV20-1 and TRBJ2-1; the match to TRBD2 covers 8 bases. The CDR3 covers 14 residues. Per germline, CDR1 DFQATT and CDR2 SNEGSKA (reference sequence). V shed 3 bases and J 4 bases; nucleotides not matched to a gene: 5. The CDR3 region is CSARGLAGYNEQFF. In DNA, the CDR3 is TGCAGTGCTAGGGGGCTAGCGGGTTACAATGAGCAGTTCTTC.

In this sample, this clonotype turned up a few times. The chain carries TRBV3-1 and TRBJ2-5; D is perhaps TRBD1 (6 bases). The V end lost 0 bases, the J end lost 5 bases, and 16 bases lay between the germline ends. The CDR3 runs 16 residues. Looked up from germline, CDR1 is LGHDT and CDR2 is YNNKEL (reference sequence). The CDR3 sequence is CASSQDRWGRGETQYF. CDR3 sequence (DNA): TGTGCCAGCAGCCAAGATAGGTGGGGGCGCGGGGAGACCCAGTACTTC.

This clonotype was observed at least ten times. The J gene is TRBJ1-1, the V gene TRBV5-1; 10 nucleotides match TRBD1. J was trimmed by 5 bases and V by 0 bases; bases with no gene match: 4. Germline-derived CDR1 and CDR2 are SGHRS and YFSETQ. The CDR3 is 15 amino acids. This chain's CDR3 is CASSLGDRGLTEAFF. CDR3 sequence (DNA): TGCGCCAGCAGCTTGGGAGACAGGGGGCTAACTGAAGCTTTCTTT.

This clonotype came up a few times. The chain has TRBV6-5 and TRBJ2-7; 8 bases fit TRBD2. CDR1 is MNHEY and CDR2 is SVGAGI in the germline V gene. The CDR3 covers 15 residues. V was clipped by 4 bases and J by 0 bases; unmatched bases: 5. This CDR3 reads CASSFTGTSSYEQYF. The CDR3 DNA sequence: TGTGCCAGCAGTTTCACCGGGACTAGCTCCTACGAGCAGTACTTC.

This clonotype was observed a few times. The V call is TRBV29-1, the J call TRBJ2-7; D perhaps matches TRBD1 (5 bases). The germline gives CDR1 SQVTM, CDR2 ANQGSEA. CDR3 size: 14 residues. The V end lost 0 bases, the J end lost 3 bases, and 12 bases lay between the germline ends. CDR3 region: CSVEDRKRGYEQYF. DNA of the CDR3: TGCAGCGTTGAAGACCGAAAAAGGGGCTACGAGCAGTACTTC.

The chain has TRBV20-1 and TRBJ1-6; D is undetermined. CDR1 and CDR2 (germline): DFQATT, SNEGSKA (reference sequence). V lost 6 bases, J lost 7 bases, and 16 bases lay in between. The length of the CDR3 is 14 residues. CDR3 protein: CSARVLARNSPLHF. Here the CDR3 DNA reads TGCAGTGCACGGGTGCTCGCGAGGAATTCACCCCTCCACTTT.

This clonotype was detected ten times or more. V and J are TRBV12-3 or TRBV12-4 and TRBJ1-6; a weak D match, TRBD1 (6 bases). The CDR3 sequence is 16 residues long. V was shortened by 6 bases and J by 4 bases, with 16 bases between the two germline ends. CDR3 sequence reads: CASSPDRRVYNSPLHF. CDR3 DNA: TGTGCCAGCAGCCCCGACAGGAGAGTTTATAATTCACCCCTCCACTTT.